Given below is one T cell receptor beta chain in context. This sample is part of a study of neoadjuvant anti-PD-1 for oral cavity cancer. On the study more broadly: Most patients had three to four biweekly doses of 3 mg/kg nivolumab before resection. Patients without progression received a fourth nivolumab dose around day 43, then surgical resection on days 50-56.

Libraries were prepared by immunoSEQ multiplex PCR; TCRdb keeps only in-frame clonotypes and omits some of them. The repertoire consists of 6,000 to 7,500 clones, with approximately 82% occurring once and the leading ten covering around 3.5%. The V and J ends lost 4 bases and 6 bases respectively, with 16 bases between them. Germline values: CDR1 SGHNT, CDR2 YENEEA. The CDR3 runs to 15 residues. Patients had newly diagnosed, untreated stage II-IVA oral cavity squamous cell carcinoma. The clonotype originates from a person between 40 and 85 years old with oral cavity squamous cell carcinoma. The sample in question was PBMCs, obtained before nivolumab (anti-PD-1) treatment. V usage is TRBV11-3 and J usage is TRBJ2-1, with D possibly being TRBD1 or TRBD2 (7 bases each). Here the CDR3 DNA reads TGTGCCAGCAGCTCCGGGGGGAGGGGGCTCAATGAGCAGTTCTTC. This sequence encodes CASSSGGRGLNEQFF.